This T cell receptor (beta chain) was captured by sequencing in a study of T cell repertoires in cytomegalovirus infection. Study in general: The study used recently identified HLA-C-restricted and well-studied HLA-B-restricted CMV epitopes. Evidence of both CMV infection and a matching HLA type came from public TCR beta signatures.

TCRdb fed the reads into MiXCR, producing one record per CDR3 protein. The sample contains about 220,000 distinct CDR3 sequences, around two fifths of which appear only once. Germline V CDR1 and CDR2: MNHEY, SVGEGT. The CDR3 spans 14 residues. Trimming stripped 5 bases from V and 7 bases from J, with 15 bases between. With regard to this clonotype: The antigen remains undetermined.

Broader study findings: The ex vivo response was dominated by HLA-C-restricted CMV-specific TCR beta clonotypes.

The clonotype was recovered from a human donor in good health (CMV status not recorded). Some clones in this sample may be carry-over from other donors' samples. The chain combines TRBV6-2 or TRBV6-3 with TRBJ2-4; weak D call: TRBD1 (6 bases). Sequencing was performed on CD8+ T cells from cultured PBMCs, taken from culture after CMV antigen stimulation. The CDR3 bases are TGTGCCAGCAGTCCTACAGGGCCTCCGAACATTCAGTACTTC. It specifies CASSPTGPPNIQYF.